A selection of T cell receptor beta chains follows, all from one sample in a study of regulatory T cells in long-lasting Graves disease. TCRdb redid the calling of the multiplex PCR reads with MiXCR, one entry per CDR3 protein. The sample has 350,000 to 450,000 distinct CDR3 sequences, about 23% seen once. Here the sequenced sample was peripheral blood mononuclear cells (PBMCs), taken when the disease was refractory, from a patient treated with antithyroid drugs. These receptors all stem from a woman between 40 and 55 years old with Graves disease. Each CDR3 is given with its conserved first and last residue. The D gene is left open where the match is weak. Not all rows give a size; the values are once, few, many and, for expanded clones, a class.

d_gene	v_gene	abundance	j_gene	CDR3aa	CDR3nt
TRBD1	TRBV28	many	TRBJ2-1	CASSFLIPGQTYNEQFF	TGTGCCAGCAGTTTTTTAATACCGGGACAGACCTACAATGAGCAGTTCTTC
TRBD1	TRBV6-1	few	TRBJ2-7	CASQRDRGYEQYF	TGTGCCAGCCAACGGGACAGGGGCTACGAGCAGTACTTC
TRBD2	TRBV20-1	few	TRBJ2-1	CSARGGGSVSNEQFF	TGCAGTGCTAGAGGGGGCGGGAGTGTTAGCAATGAGCAGTTCTTC
NA	TRBV27	NA	TRBJ1-2	CASSLFGNSNYGYTF	TGTGCCAGCAGTTTATTTGGGAATTCTAACTATGGCTACACCTTC
NA	TRBV28	many	TRBJ1-5	CATRQGNQPQHF	TGTGCCACGAGACAGGGCAATCAGCCCCAGCATTTT
TRBD1	TRBV20-1	NA	TRBJ1-1	CSARDYPGGPEVEAFF	TGCAGTGCTAGAGACTACCCAGGGGGCCCCGAAGTAGAGGCTTTCTTT
NA	TRBV7-8	many	TRBJ2-7	CASSLVRTPFWYEQYF	TGTGCCAGCAGCTTAGTAAGGACCCCTTTCTGGTACGAGCAGTACTTC
NA	TRBV7-8	few	TRBJ2-7	CASSESPGCSYEQYF	TGTGCCAGCAGCGAAAGCCCGGGATGTTCCTACGAGCAGTACTTC
NA	TRBV30	few	TRBJ2-3	CAARASTDTQYF	TGTGCCGCGAGAGCGAGCACAGATACGCAGTATTTT
TRBD1	TRBV5-5	NA	TRBJ1-2	CASSLVGTGGSNNYGYTF	TGTGCCAGCAGCTTGGTGGGGACAGGGGGCTCCAATAACTATGGCTACACCTTC
TRBD2	TRBV3-1	NA	TRBJ2-5	CASSQDLTSGEEETQYF	TGTGCCAGCAGCCAAGATCTAACTAGCGGGGAAGAAGAGACCCAGTACTTC
TRBD2	TRBV4-1	NA	TRBJ2-7	CASSQPGTSGGYEQYF	TGCGCCAGCAGCCAACCTGGGACTAGCGGAGGGTACGAGCAGTACTTC
NA	TRBV27	NA	TRBJ2-2	CASRGHTGELFF	TGTGCCAGCAGGGGGCACACCGGGGAGCTGTTTTTT
NA	TRBV6-1	many	TRBJ1-1	CASKRRTNTEAFF	TGTGCCAGCAAAAGGAGGACGAACACTGAAGCTTTCTTT
NA	TRBV7-2	many	TRBJ2-5	CASSPVVDLGGQYF	TGTGCCAGCAGCCCGGTGGTGGACCTGGGAGGACAGTACTTC
TRBD1	TRBV12-3/TRBV12-4	many	TRBJ1-2	CASSATGGGYGYTF	TGTGCCAGCAGCGCGACAGGGGGCGGCTATGGCTACACCTTC
NA	TRBV7-2	many	TRBJ1-1	CASSLGGGRNTEAFF	TGTGCCAGCAGCTTAGGAGGAGGGAGAAACACTGAAGCTTTCTTT
NA	TRBV9	NA	TRBJ2-5	CASSPGGLEETQYF	TGTGCCAGCAGCCCCGGGGGTTTAGAAGAGACCCAGTACTTC
NA	TRBV28	many	TRBJ1-5	CASRGLMAQPQHF	TGTGCCAGCAGAGGACTTATGGCGCAGCCCCAGCATTTT
NA	TRBV27	few	TRBJ1-1	CASSSTRWDTEAFF	TGTGCCAGCAGTTCAACGCGGTGGGACACTGAAGCTTTCTTT
TRBD2	TRBV7-9	few	TRBJ2-5	CASSLALFGDSGSRITETQYF	TGTGCCAGCAGCTTAGCTCTTTTTGGTGATAGCGGGAGTCGTATTACGGAGACCCAGTACTTC
NA	TRBV29-1	many	TRBJ1-1	CAFGRAGSTEAFF	TGCGCATTCGGACGTGCTGGCAGCACTGAAGCTTTCTTT
TRBD1	TRBV28	many	TRBJ2-7	CASSPSPGQGFYEQYF	TGTGCCAGCAGCCCCTCTCCGGGACAGGGCTTCTACGAGCAGTACTTC
NA	TRBV24-1	NA	TRBJ2-2	CATMASFNTGELFF	TGTGCCACCATGGCTTCCTTCAACACCGGGGAGCTGTTTTTT